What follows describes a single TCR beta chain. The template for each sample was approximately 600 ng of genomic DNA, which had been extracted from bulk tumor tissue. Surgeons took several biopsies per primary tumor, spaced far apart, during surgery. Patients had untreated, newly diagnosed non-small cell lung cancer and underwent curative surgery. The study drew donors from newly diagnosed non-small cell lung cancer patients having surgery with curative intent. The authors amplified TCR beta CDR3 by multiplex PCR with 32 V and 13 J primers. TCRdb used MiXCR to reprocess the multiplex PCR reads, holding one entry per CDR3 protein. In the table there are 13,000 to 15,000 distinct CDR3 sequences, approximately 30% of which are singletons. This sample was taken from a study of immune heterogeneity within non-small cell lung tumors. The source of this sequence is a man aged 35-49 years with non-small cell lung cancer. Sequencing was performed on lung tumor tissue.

CDR3 in DNA: TGTGCCAGCAGTAGGCCGGGCACAGATACGCAGTATTTT. It yields the protein CASSRPGTDTQYF. This chain uses TRBV6-5 with TRBJ2-3; D is unresolved. Germline CDR1 is MNHEY and CDR2 is SVGAGI. CDR3 size: 13 residues. The V gene lost 5 bases and the J gene lost 1 base, with 7 bases spanning the gap.